This T cell receptor beta chain was sequenced in a study of T cell responses to AZD1222 COVID-19 vaccine. The study, taken as a whole, reports: Of spike-specific TCRs, nearly half reportedly target regions left unmutated in variants. Vaccine-associated CD4 TCRs ranged over spike, dominating at 160-218 and 743-854. The donor group comprised mostly white British people and more females; the analysis possibly underestimated clonal diversity.

Second-dose intervals near 4 or 12 weeks were combined. Here immunoSEQ multiplex PCR was the method, and the copy in TCRdb shows in-frame clones only, minus some. The table has 180,000 or so clones, about 90% seen once. Concerning this clone itself: No antigen is known for it.

Trimming removed 8 bases from V and 1 base from J, with 8 bases in between. Per germline, CDR1 SNHLY and CDR2 FYNNEI. This CDR3 has 12 amino acids. The source is an adult who received the AZD1222 COVID-19 vaccine. Sequencing used peripheral blood, obtained 28 days after the second AZD1222 dose. The V and J genes are TRBV2 and TRBJ1-1; D remains unclear. The CDR3 nucleotides read TGTGCCAGCTTGCGGGGGAACACTGAAGCTTTCTTT. Its translation is CASLRGNTEAFF.